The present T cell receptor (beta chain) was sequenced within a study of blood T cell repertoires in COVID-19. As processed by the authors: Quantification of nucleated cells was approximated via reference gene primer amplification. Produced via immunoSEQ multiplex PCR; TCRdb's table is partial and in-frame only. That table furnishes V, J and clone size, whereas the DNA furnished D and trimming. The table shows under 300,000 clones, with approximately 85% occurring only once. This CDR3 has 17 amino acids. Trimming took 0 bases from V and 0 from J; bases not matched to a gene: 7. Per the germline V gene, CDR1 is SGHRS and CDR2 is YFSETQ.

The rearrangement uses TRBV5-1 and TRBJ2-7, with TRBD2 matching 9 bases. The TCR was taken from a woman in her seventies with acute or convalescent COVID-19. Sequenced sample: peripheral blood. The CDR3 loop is CASSLETSGSFSYEQYF. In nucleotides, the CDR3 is TGCGCCAGCAGCTTGGAAACTAGCGGGTCCTTCTCCTACGAGCAGTACTTC.